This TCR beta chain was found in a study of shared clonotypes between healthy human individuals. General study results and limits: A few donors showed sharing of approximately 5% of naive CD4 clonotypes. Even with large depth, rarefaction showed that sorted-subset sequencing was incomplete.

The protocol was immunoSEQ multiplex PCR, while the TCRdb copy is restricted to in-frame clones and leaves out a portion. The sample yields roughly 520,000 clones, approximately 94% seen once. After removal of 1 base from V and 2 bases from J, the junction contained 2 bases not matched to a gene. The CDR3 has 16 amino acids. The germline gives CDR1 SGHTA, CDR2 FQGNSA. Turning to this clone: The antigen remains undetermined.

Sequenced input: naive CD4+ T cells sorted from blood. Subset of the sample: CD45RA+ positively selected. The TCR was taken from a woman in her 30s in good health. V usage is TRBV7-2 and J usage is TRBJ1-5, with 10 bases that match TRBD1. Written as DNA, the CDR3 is TGTGCCAGCAGCTTAGTCGGGACAGGGGGCAATCAGCCCCAGCATTTT. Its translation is CASSLVGTGGNQPQHF.